These T cell receptor beta chains were read from a single sample in a study of PD-L1 blockade in urothelial cancer. Method: immunoSEQ multiplex PCR; TCRdb's copy keeps in-frame clones and lacks some. The table has about 45,000 clones, 82% seen once. The source material was PBMCs, sampled around atezolizumab (anti-PD-L1) treatment. The receptors here all came from a man aged 55 to 70 with urothelial cancer. The CDR3 runs from the conserved cysteine through the conserved F or W. A D gene is named only where the DNA matches it firmly. The listing skips clone size in some rows; elsewhere it reads once, few, many or a size class.

j_call: TRBJ2-5
v_call: TRBV4-1
clone_size: NA
d_call: TRBD2
cdr3_nt: TGCGCCAGCAGCCAAGATCAGGGACTAGCGGGAGGGCAAGAGACCCAGTACTTC
cdr3_aa: CASSQDQGLAGGQETQYF

j_call: TRBJ2-7
v_call: TRBV7-2
clone_size: NA
d_call: TRBD1
cdr3_nt: TGTGCCAGCAAGCTACATCCGGGACAGGGAACCTACGAGCAGTACTTC
cdr3_aa: CASKLHPGQGTYEQYF

j_call: TRBJ1-5
v_call: TRBV28
clone_size: NA
d_call: NA
cdr3_nt: TGTGCCAGCAGGCAGGGTTTTTCCTATAGTCAGCCCCAGCATTTT
cdr3_aa: CASRQGFSYSQPQHF

j_call: TRBJ1-4
v_call: TRBV5-1
clone_size: NA
d_call: NA
cdr3_nt: TGCGCCAGCAGCCCCACAGACAGGAATGAAAAACTGTTTTTT
cdr3_aa: CASSPTDRNEKLFF

j_call: TRBJ1-2
v_call: TRBV6-5
clone_size: NA
d_call: TRBD1
cdr3_nt: TGTGCCAGCCAAATAAACCCGGGACAGAACTATGGCTACACCTTC
cdr3_aa: CASQINPGQNYGYTF

j_call: TRBJ2-6
v_call: TRBV29-1
clone_size: NA
d_call: NA
cdr3_nt: TGCAGCGTTCGTGTTGAGACAGGCCTCTCTGGGGCCAACGTCCTGACTTTC
cdr3_aa: CSVRVETGLSGANVLTF

j_call: TRBJ2-5
v_call: TRBV30
clone_size: NA
d_call: TRBD1
cdr3_nt: TGTGCCTGGAGTAGGGGACAGTTTTGGGCTCACGACCAAGAGACCCAGTACTTC
cdr3_aa: CAWSRGQFWAHDQETQYF

j_call: TRBJ2-5
v_call: TRBV11-2
clone_size: NA
d_call: TRBD1
cdr3_nt: TGTGCCAGCAGCCCCGACAGGGGGCGAATCCAAGAGACCCAGTACTTC
cdr3_aa: CASSPDRGRIQETQYF

j_call: TRBJ2-5
v_call: TRBV6-1
clone_size: NA
d_call: NA
cdr3_nt: TGTGCCAGCAGTGAGAACAGGGCCCCACAAGAGACCCAGTACTTC
cdr3_aa: CASSENRAPQETQYF

j_call: TRBJ2-5
v_call: TRBV6-6
clone_size: NA
d_call: TRBD2
cdr3_nt: TGTGCCAGCAGCGGTACTAGCGGGGTTGAGACCCAGTACTTC
cdr3_aa: CASSGTSGVETQYF

j_call: TRBJ2-7
v_call: TRBV6-6
clone_size: NA
d_call: NA
cdr3_nt: TGTGCCAGCAGTTCCTCCCCCCCAGGAGGCGAGCAGTACTTC
cdr3_aa: CASSSSPPGGEQYF

j_call: TRBJ2-1
v_call: TRBV7-9
clone_size: NA
d_call: NA
cdr3_nt: TGTGCCAGCAGCGAGACTAGTCCTGAGCAGTTCTTC
cdr3_aa: CASSETSPEQFF

j_call: TRBJ2-7
v_call: TRBV5-6
clone_size: few
d_call: NA
cdr3_nt: TGTGCCAGCAGCTTGGTGACTGGCTACGAGCAGTACTTC
cdr3_aa: CASSLVTGYEQYF

j_call: TRBJ2-3
v_call: TRBV5-8
clone_size: NA
d_call: TRBD2
cdr3_nt: TGTGCCAGCAGCTTGGAACTAGCGAGGGCGGATACGCAGTATTTT
cdr3_aa: CASSLELARADTQYF

j_call: TRBJ2-3
v_call: TRBV5-8
clone_size: NA
d_call: TRBD1
cdr3_nt: TGTGCCAGCAGCGAACAGGGGAGAGATACGCAGTATTTT
cdr3_aa: CASSEQGRDTQYF

j_call: TRBJ2-7
v_call: TRBV4-1
clone_size: NA
d_call: TRBD2
cdr3_nt: TGCGCCAGCAGCCAAGGGGAGGGTCTTGCCGAGCAGTACTTC
cdr3_aa: CASSQGEGLAEQYF

j_call: TRBJ2-1
v_call: TRBV18
clone_size: NA
d_call: TRBD2
cdr3_nt: TGTGCCAGCTCACCAAAGAGCCCCGGGACTAGCTCTTACAATGAGCAGTTCTTC
cdr3_aa: CASSPKSPGTSSYNEQFF

j_call: TRBJ1-1
v_call: TRBV27
clone_size: once
d_call: NA
cdr3_nt: TGTGCCAGCATGGAGCTTGCGGACACTGAAGCTTTCTTT
cdr3_aa: CASMELADTEAFF

j_call: TRBJ2-4
v_call: TRBV7-9
clone_size: NA
d_call: TRBD1
cdr3_nt: TGTGCCAGCAGCTTTACAGGGGGCTTAGCCAAAAACATTCAGTACTTC
cdr3_aa: CASSFTGGLAKNIQYF

j_call: TRBJ2-2
v_call: TRBV30
clone_size: NA
d_call: TRBD1
cdr3_nt: TGTGCCTGGGAATCGGGACAGGGTATGGTCGGGGAGCTGTTTTTT
cdr3_aa: CAWESGQGMVGELFF

j_call: TRBJ2-1
v_call: TRBV10-3
clone_size: few
d_call: TRBD2
cdr3_nt: TGTGCCATCAGTGATGGCGGGGGCAATGAGCAGTTCTTC
cdr3_aa: CAISDGGGNEQFF

j_call: TRBJ1-3
v_call: TRBV15
clone_size: NA
d_call: TRBD1
cdr3_nt: TGTGCCACCAGCAGCAACCCGGGACAGGGGTACGGAAACACCATATATTTT
cdr3_aa: CATSSNPGQGYGNTIYF

j_call: TRBJ2-1
v_call: TRBV18
clone_size: many
d_call: NA
cdr3_nt: TGTGCCAGCTCACCACAGGGGAATGAGCAGTTCTTC
cdr3_aa: CASSPQGNEQFF

j_call: TRBJ2-7
v_call: TRBV5-4
clone_size: NA
d_call: NA
cdr3_nt: TGTGCCAGCAGCTTGGGACTGTCCTCCTACGAGCAGTACTTC
cdr3_aa: CASSLGLSSYEQYF

j_call: TRBJ2-7
v_call: TRBV5-6
clone_size: NA
d_call: TRBD1
cdr3_nt: TGTGCCAGCAGCTCGGACAGGGGGCGTGAGCAGTACTTC
cdr3_aa: CASSSDRGREQYF

j_call: TRBJ2-7
v_call: TRBV18
clone_size: NA
d_call: NA
cdr3_nt: TGTGCCAGCTCACCAAAATTGAGCGTAACTTTGTACGAGCAGTACTTC
cdr3_aa: CASSPKLSVTLYEQYF

j_call: TRBJ1-1
v_call: TRBV7-9
clone_size: NA
d_call: NA
cdr3_nt: TGTGCCAGCAGCGTCGGGGGGGATGGCACTGAAGCTTTCTTT
cdr3_aa: CASSVGGDGTEAFF

j_call: TRBJ2-2
v_call: TRBV2
clone_size: NA
d_call: NA
cdr3_nt: TGTGCCAGCAGTGAAGGAGGCACCGGGGAGCTGTTTTTT
cdr3_aa: CASSEGGTGELFF

j_call: TRBJ2-2
v_call: TRBV11-2
clone_size: NA
d_call: TRBD2
cdr3_nt: TGTGCCAGCAGTCGGACTAGCTTGGACACCGGGGAGCTGTTTTTT
cdr3_aa: CASSRTSLDTGELFF

j_call: TRBJ1-1
v_call: TRBV27
clone_size: NA
d_call: NA
cdr3_nt: TGTGCCAGCAGTAACAAGATGAACACTGAAGCTTTCTTT
cdr3_aa: CASSNKMNTEAFF

j_call: TRBJ2-2
v_call: TRBV6-4
clone_size: medium-sized
d_call: NA
cdr3_nt: TGTGCCAGCAGCTCGAACCCCAGGGAAAACACCGGGGAGCTGTTTTTT
cdr3_aa: CASSSNPRENTGELFF

j_call: TRBJ1-5
v_call: TRBV28
clone_size: NA
d_call: NA
cdr3_nt: TGTGCCAGCAGTCCGCGGACTTATGGCAATCAGCCCCAGCATTTT
cdr3_aa: CASSPRTYGNQPQHF

j_call: TRBJ1-4
v_call: TRBV5-1
clone_size: NA
d_call: TRBD1
cdr3_nt: TGCGCCAGCAGCCTTCGGACAGGAAGAGGCGAAAAACTGTTTTTT
cdr3_aa: CASSLRTGRGEKLFF

j_call: TRBJ2-1
v_call: TRBV6-1
clone_size: NA
d_call: NA
cdr3_nt: TGTGCCAGCAGTTGGACCCGGGACATGTACAATGAGCAGTTCTTC
cdr3_aa: CASSWTRDMYNEQFF

j_call: TRBJ1-6
v_call: TRBV18
clone_size: few
d_call: TRBD1
cdr3_nt: TGTGCCAGCTCACTTTCGGGACAGGATAATTCACCCCTCCACTTT
cdr3_aa: CASSLSGQDNSPLHF

j_call: TRBJ2-5
v_call: TRBV7-2
clone_size: NA
d_call: NA
cdr3_nt: TGTGCCAGCAGCTTAGACAGGGAAGAGACCCAGTACTTC
cdr3_aa: CASSLDREETQYF

j_call: TRBJ2-1
v_call: TRBV6-5
clone_size: NA
d_call: TRBD2
cdr3_nt: TGTGCCAGCAGTTACGCTCTCGCGGGAGGAAATGAGCAGTTCTTC
cdr3_aa: CASSYALAGGNEQFF

j_call: TRBJ1-2
v_call: TRBV6-5
clone_size: NA
d_call: NA
cdr3_nt: TGTGCCACCGTTAAGGGAGGGAACTATGGCTACACCTTC
cdr3_aa: CATVKGGNYGYTF

j_call: TRBJ2-5
v_call: TRBV5-1
clone_size: NA
d_call: NA
cdr3_nt: TGCGCCAGCAGGGCCCGCCTTGGCCAAGAGACCCAGTACTTC
cdr3_aa: CASRARLGQETQYF

j_call: TRBJ2-5
v_call: TRBV27
clone_size: NA
d_call: TRBD2
cdr3_nt: TGTGCCAGCAGTTTTCGTCCGGGGAGGGGTCAAGAGACCCAGTACTTC
cdr3_aa: CASSFRPGRGQETQYF

j_call: TRBJ1-1
v_call: TRBV5-5
clone_size: NA
d_call: NA
cdr3_nt: TGTGCCAGCAGCTTGGTCTTAGCCCGGGACACTGAAGCTTTCTTT
cdr3_aa: CASSLVLARDTEAFF

j_call: TRBJ2-3
v_call: TRBV5-4
clone_size: NA
d_call: TRBD2
cdr3_nt: TGTGCCAGCAGCGGGACTAGCGGGGGTTCAGGGACAGATACGCAGTATTTT
cdr3_aa: CASSGTSGGSGTDTQYF

j_call: TRBJ1-6
v_call: TRBV2
clone_size: NA
d_call: NA
cdr3_nt: TGTGCCAGCAAAGGGGATACACCCCTCCACTTT
cdr3_aa: CASKGDTPLHF